The rows below give T cell receptor beta chains drawn from one sample of a study of cytomegalovirus exposure and HLA in healthy donors. Sequencing was performed with immunoSEQ multiplex PCR; in TCRdb, only in-frame clones are kept and a portion is missing. The data show 150,000 to 200,000 clones, approximately 82% seen once. Source material: PBMCs. The receptors derive from a woman aged 35 to 49 in good health and CMV-seropositive. CDR3s include the opening cysteine and the closing phenylalanine or tryptophan. The D gene is left open where the match is weak. Rows give clone size only sometimes, using once, few, many, or a class for an expanded clone.

clone size: .; V gene: TRBV10-1; D gene: TRBD1; J gene: TRBJ1-1; CDR3 protein: CASSPGQGREAFF; CDR3 DNA: TGCGCCAGCAGTCCGGGACAGGGCCGTGAAGCTTTCTTT
clone size: .; V gene: TRBV4-1; D gene: .; J gene: TRBJ2-7; CDR3 protein: CASSPETDYYEQYF; CDR3 DNA: TGCGCCAGCAGCCCTGAGACAGATTACTACGAGCAGTACTTC
clone size: .; V gene: TRBV15; D gene: TRBD2; J gene: TRBJ2-1; CDR3 protein: CATSRDPRERGNEQFF; CDR3 DNA: TGTGCCACCAGCAGAGATCCGCGGGAGAGAGGGAATGAGCAGTTCTTC
clone size: .; V gene: TRBV6-1; D gene: .; J gene: TRBJ2-7; CDR3 protein: CASSEKGLGEQYF; CDR3 DNA: TGTGCCAGCAGTGAAAAGGGACTGGGCGAGCAGTACTTC
clone size: .; V gene: TRBV7-6; D gene: TRBD2; J gene: TRBJ2-3; CDR3 protein: CASSRPSGRTSTDTQYF; CDR3 DNA: TGTGCCAGCAGCCGTCCCAGCGGGAGGACTAGCACAGATACGCAGTATTTT
clone size: .; V gene: TRBV5-8; D gene: TRBD1; J gene: TRBJ2-5; CDR3 protein: CASSPDRVATQYF; CDR3 DNA: TGTGCCAGCAGCCCGGACAGGGTAGCGACCCAGTACTTC
clone size: few; V gene: TRBV11-3; D gene: .; J gene: TRBJ1-1; CDR3 protein: CASSLGPGWNEAFF; CDR3 DNA: TGTGCCAGCAGCTTAGGTCCAGGGTGGAATGAAGCTTTCTTT
clone size: few; V gene: TRBV19; D gene: .; J gene: TRBJ1-5; CDR3 protein: CASSLHYESNQPQHF; CDR3 DNA: TGTGCCAGTAGTCTTCATTACGAGAGCAATCAGCCCCAGCATTTT
clone size: .; V gene: TRBV19; D gene: TRBD1; J gene: TRBJ2-3; CDR3 protein: CASSADRGGTDTQYF; CDR3 DNA: TGTGCCAGTAGTGCGGACAGGGGGGGCACAGATACGCAGTATTTT
clone size: .; V gene: TRBV19; D gene: TRBD1; J gene: TRBJ1-2; CDR3 protein: CASTGTGVFGYTF; CDR3 DNA: TGTGCCAGTACTGGGACAGGGGTCTTTGGCTACACCTTC
clone size: once; V gene: TRBV7-2; D gene: TRBD2; J gene: TRBJ2-7; CDR3 protein: CASSLVPLAGGPYEQYF; CDR3 DNA: TGTGCCAGCAGCTTAGTCCCACTAGCGGGAGGCCCCTACGAGCAGTACTTC
clone size: .; V gene: TRBV2; D gene: .; J gene: TRBJ1-1; CDR3 protein: CASSEGRHRNTEAFF; CDR3 DNA: TGTGCCAGCAGTGAGGGTCGACATCGGAACACTGAAGCTTTCTTT
clone size: .; V gene: TRBV27; D gene: TRBD1; J gene: TRBJ1-1; CDR3 protein: CASSLNRGGCEAFF; CDR3 DNA: TGTGCCAGCAGTTTAAACAGGGGAGGCTGTGAAGCTTTCTTT
clone size: .; V gene: TRBV19; D gene: TRBD2; J gene: TRBJ2-1; CDR3 protein: CASSASGSIDSYNEQFF; CDR3 DNA: TGTGCCAGTAGTGCTAGCGGGAGCATAGATTCCTACAATGAGCAGTTCTTC
clone size: .; V gene: TRBV11-1; D gene: TRBD1; J gene: TRBJ2-3; CDR3 protein: CASSQTGELTDTQYF; CDR3 DNA: TGTGCCAGCAGCCAGACAGGGGAACTCACAGATACGCAGTATTTT